One and the same sample provided the 32 T cell receptor beta chains below, sequenced in a study of blood T cell repertoires in COVID-19. Profiled with immunoSEQ multiplex PCR; TCRdb holds only in-frame clones, not every one. The profile shows about 69,000 clones, approximately 84% of them singletons. Sequences were obtained from peripheral blood. The receptor source for this set is a man aged 40-50 years with COVID-19, enrolled during active disease.

The rearrangement joins TRBV12-3 or TRBV12-4 to TRBJ1-2; the D gene is possibly TRBD1 (5 bases). CDR3 length equals 12 residues. V was trimmed by 10 bases and J by 8 bases, leaving 17 bases between them. CDR3 DNA sequence: TGTGCCACCAATAGGGGCGGTCGAGGCTACACCTTC. Residues: CATNRGGRGYTF.

The rearrangement links TRBV5-4 to TRBJ2-7; 7 bases line up with TRBD1. Germline V gives CDR1 SGHNT, CDR2 YYREEE (reference sequence). V shed 4 bases, J shed 3 bases, and the junction held 7 bases outside the gene matches. This CDR3 is 14 amino acids long. This CDR3 is CASSGRQGNYEQYF. The CDR3 DNA reads TGTGCCAGCAGCGGCAGACAGGGAAACTACGAGCAGTACTTC.

The rearrangement uses TRBV10-1 and TRBJ2-3; 7 nucleotides agree with TRBD2. V shed 3 bases and J 1 base; nucleotides not matched to a gene: 1. The CDR3 extends over 14 amino acids. CDR1 and CDR2 (germline): WNHNN, SYGVQD (reference sequence). The CDR3 spells CASSEGLGTDTQYF. The CDR3 DNA reads TGCGCCAGCAGTGAAGGACTAGGCACAGATACGCAGTATTTT.

This rearrangement joins TRBV2 to TRBJ2-1; 10 bases match TRBD2. Per the germline V gene, CDR1 is SNHLY and CDR2 is FYNNEI. There are 11 residues in the CDR3. V lost 8 bases and J lost 15; bases outside the gene matches: 7. CDR3 amino acids: CASGETSGLFF. CDR3 nucleotides: TGTGCCAGCGGGGAGACTAGCGGGTTGTTCTTC. Based on the CDR3 plus reference TRBV2 and TRBJ2-1, the full variable domain is EPEVTQTPSHQVTQMGQEVILRCVPISNHLYFYWYRQILGQKVEFLVSFYNNEISEKSEIFDDQFSVERPDGSNFTLKIRSTKLEDSAMYFCASGETSGLFFGPGTRLTVL.

The chain employs TRBV30 and TRBJ1-1; D unresolved. V was shortened by 2 bases and J by 0 bases, with 10 bases between the two germline ends. Germline loops: CDR1 GTSNPN, CDR2 SVGIG (reference sequence). CDR3 length: 14 amino acids. CDR3 sequence: CAWSPPIMNTEAFF. The DNA of the CDR3 is TGTGCCTGGAGTCCCCCCATCATGAACACTGAAGCTTTCTTT.

The V and J genes are TRBV15 and TRBJ2-5, with a weak D call TRBD1 (6 bases). The CDR3 contains 15 residues. Between the trimmed V and J ends, which lost 5 bases and 3 bases, there was a span of 16 bases. Germline-derived CDR1 and CDR2 are LNHNV and YYDKDF (reference sequence). The CDR3 DNA sequence: TGTGCCACCAGCCCAAACCGGGACATAGAAGAGACCCAGTACTTC. This codes for CATSPNRDIEETQYF.

This sequence joins TRBV15 and TRBJ1-4, with D perhaps TRBD1 (6 bases). The V gene lost 2 bases and the J gene lost 1 base, with 8 bases spanning the gap. CDR1 is LNHNV, CDR2 YYDKDF, per germline (reference sequence). CDR3 size: 15 residues. CDR3 sequence: CATSRKQGTNEKLFF. In DNA form, the CDR3 reads TGTGCCACCAGCAGAAAACAGGGAACTAATGAAAAACTGTTTTTT.

The chain couples TRBV19 to TRBJ2-7; 10 nucleotides agree with TRBD1. CDR3 length equals 15 residues. V gave up 5 bases and J gave up 2 bases; unmatched junction bases: 6. Germline loops: CDR1 LNHDA, CDR2 SQIVND (reference sequence). The DNA of the CDR3 is TGTGCCAGTAGTCCCTCCGGGACAGGGGCCTACGAGCAGTACTTC. Translating it yields CASSPSGTGAYEQYF.

The rearrangement joins TRBV3-1 (or the pseudogene TRBV3-2) to TRBJ2-5, with TRBD2 identical over 8 bases. Unmatched junction bases numbered 5, after V lost 0 bases and J lost 5 bases. The germline V gene encodes CDR1 LGHDT and CDR2 YNNKEL (reference sequence). This CDR3 is built from 15 residues. CDR3 in amino acids: CASSQDGGAGETQYF. The CDR3 coding sequence is TGTGCCAGCAGCCAAGACGGGGGGGCCGGGGAGACCCAGTACTTC.

The chain uses TRBV7-6 and TRBJ2-3, with 10 positions matching TRBD2. V was pared by 2 bases and J by 8 bases, with 7 bases of the junction left unmatched. The germline V gene has CDR1 SGHVS and CDR2 FNYEAQ. This CDR3 is 15 amino acids long. The chain's CDR3 is CASSLRLAGDATQYF. Here the CDR3 DNA reads TGTGCCAGCAGCTTAAGGCTAGCGGGGGATGCTACGCAGTATTTT.

V usage is TRBV11-1 and J usage is TRBJ2-2; D is ambiguous. Trimming took off 5 bases at V and 8 bases at J, with 9 bases between the two ends. Germline V gene data show CDR1 as SGHAT and CDR2 as FQDESV (reference sequence). The CDR3 runs 12 residues. In DNA form, the CDR3 reads TGTGCCAGCAGCCCCGATGAGGGGGAGCTGTTTTTT. As protein: CASSPDEGELFF.

The rearrangement uses TRBV5-1 and TRBJ2-3; TRBD2 aligns across 13 bases. In germline, CDR1 is SGHRS, CDR2 YFSETQ. The trim removed 3 bases at V and 4 bases at J, leaving 8 bases unmatched. This CDR3 region has 17 residues. CDR3 coding DNA: TGCGCCAGCAGCTCGTCACCAACTAGCGGGGGGGCAGATACGCAGTATTTT. Translated: CASSSSPTSGGADTQYF.

V and J are TRBV28 and TRBJ2-7, with 10 bases lining up with TRBD1. In germline, CDR1 is MDHEN, CDR2 SYDVKM. V shed 4 bases and J 6 bases; nucleotides not matched to a gene: 3. The CDR3 covers 13 residues. The CDR3 DNA follows: TGTGCCAGCAGTTCCGGACAGGGGGGCGAGCAGTACTTC. Translating it yields CASSSGQGGEQYF.

This clone was seen once. The chain carries TRBV10-3 and TRBJ1-6, with a weak D call TRBD1 (5 bases). Trimming took off 6 bases at V and 6 bases at J, with 15 bases between the two ends. The CDR3 extends over 15 amino acids. The germline gives CDR1 ENHRY, CDR2 SYGVKD. The CDR3 DNA is TGTGCCATCAGGGACCCCAGGGCCCCTAATTCACCCCTCCACTTT. This encodes CAIRDPRAPNSPLHF.

The V call is TRBV9, the J call TRBJ2-7; 9 nucleotides line up with TRBD2. Germline assignment: CDR1 SGDLS and CDR2 YYNGEE. The CDR3 covers 14 residues. The junction had 7 bases not matched to a gene; V was cut back by 4 bases and J by 5 bases. In nucleotides, the CDR3 is TGTGCCAGCAGCACGGGACTAGCTTACCACGAGCAGTACTTC. Protein product: CASSTGLAYHEQYF. Filled out from reference TRBV9 and TRBJ2-7, the complete variable domain reads DSGVTQTPKHLITATGQRVTLRCSPRSGDLSVYWYQQSLDQGLQFLIQYYNGEERAKGNILERFSAQQFPDLHSELNLSSLELGDSALYFCASSTGLAYHEQYFGPGTRLTVT.

The chain combines TRBV7-2 with TRBJ1-2; 10 bases align to TRBD1. The CDR3 spans 16 residues. The germline gives CDR1 SGHTA, CDR2 FQGNSA. V gave up 5 bases and J gave up 7 bases; unmatched junction bases: 13. The CDR3 protein is CASSPQARQGAGGYTF. The CDR3 DNA is TGTGCCAGCAGCCCGCAAGCCAGACAGGGGGCGGGTGGCTACACCTTC.

The chain uses TRBV6-5 and TRBJ1-2; maybe TRBD1 (6 bases). V was cut by 6 bases and J by 13 bases, with 18 bases left in between. The CDR3 consists of 12 residues. The germline CDR1 and CDR2 sequences are MNHEY and SVGAGI. In nucleotides, the CDR3 is TGTGCCAGCAGCACCGATTTACAGGGAAGCACCTTC. This encodes CASSTDLQGSTF.

The chain couples TRBV14 to TRBJ2-3; 9 positions match TRBD1. The CDR3 runs to 16 residues. Germline CDR1 reads SGHDN; CDR2 reads FVKESK. Losses at the gene ends were 5 bases for V and 2 bases for J; bases not matched to a gene: 8. This chain's CDR3 is CASSNLGQGYTDTQYF. The CDR3 DNA sequence: TGTGCCAGCAGCAATTTGGGACAGGGATACACAGATACGCAGTATTTT.

DNA of the CDR3: TGCGCCAGCAGCTCCACCACAGGGGTCACTGAAGCTTTCTTT. It codes for CASSSTTGVTEAFF. The chain recombines TRBV5-1 with TRBJ1-1, with 7 bases lining up with TRBD1. Unmatched junction bases numbered 6, after V lost 3 bases and J lost 4 bases. The CDR3 has 14 amino acids. CDR1 SGHRS and CDR2 YFSETQ come from the germline V gene. The complete variable domain, with remaining parts taken from reference TRBV5-1 and TRBJ1-1, reads KAGVTQTPRYLIKTRGQQVTLSCSPISGHRSVSWYQQTPGQGLQFLFEYFSETQRNKGNFPGRFSGRQFSNSRSEMNVSTLELGDSALYLCASSSTTGVTEAFFGQGTRLTVV.

This chain joins TRBV6-5 and TRBJ1-1, with unresolved D. Germline V CDR1 and CDR2: MNHEY, SVGAGI. CDR3 length equals 13 residues. V was clipped by 4 bases and J by 6 bases, with 12 bases between them. The CDR3 DNA sequence: TGTGCCAGCAGTTCCCCGCGGTCCTCTGAAGCTTTCTTT. Translated, it gives CASSSPRSSEAFF.

The chain employs TRBV2 and TRBJ2-7; 8 bases are shared with TRBD1. CDR1 is SNHLY and CDR2 is FYNNEI in the germline V gene. Losses at the gene ends were 8 bases for V and 7 bases for J; bases not matched to a gene: 10. The CDR3 loop spans 13 amino acids. CDR3 DNA: TGTGCCAGCTTCTACCTAACAGGGGGTGAGCAGTACTTC. Protein: CASFYLTGGEQYF. Full variable domain (outside the CDR3, taken from reference TRBV2 and TRBJ2-7): EPEVTQTPSHQVTQMGQEVILRCVPISNHLYFYWYRQILGQKVEFLVSFYNNEISEKSEIFDDQFSVERPDGSNFTLKIRSTKLEDSAMYFCASFYLTGGEQYFGPGTRLTVT.

J is TRBJ1-2 and V is TRBV19; 9 bases agree with TRBD1. Trimming took 6 bases from V and 5 from J; bases not matched to a gene: 7. The CDR3 is 14 residues long. Per germline, CDR1 LNHDA and CDR2 SQIVND (reference sequence). The CDR3 DNA reads TGTGCCAGTAGCCCAGACAGGGGGGTATATGGCTACACCTTC. Amino acid sequence: CASSPDRGVYGYTF.

V usage is TRBV9 and J usage is TRBJ2-3; D gene ambiguous. V was clipped by 0 bases and J by 2 bases, with 7 bases between them. Germline loops: CDR1 SGDLS, CDR2 YYNGEE. The CDR3 length is 14 residues. The chain's CDR3 is CASSVDGHTDTQYF. The DNA for the CDR3 is TGTGCCAGCAGCGTAGATGGCCACACAGATACGCAGTATTTT.

The V gene is TRBV11-3, the J gene TRBJ2-2, with TRBD2 identical over 8 bases. J was trimmed by 0 bases and V by 5 bases; bases with no gene match: 5. In germline, CDR1 is SGHNT, CDR2 YENEEA. The CDR3 is 16 residues long. Here the CDR3 reads CASSPGGSTNTGELFF. The CDR3 nucleotides read TGTGCCAGCAGCCCGGGGGGGAGTACGAACACCGGGGAGCTGTTTTTT.

This chain connects TRBV10-2 to TRBJ2-3; D gene unclear. Trimming removed 4 bases from V and 6 bases from J, with 11 bases in between. CDR1 and CDR2 from the germline V gene are WSHSY and SAAADI. The CDR3 covers 13 residues. The CDR3 DNA reads TGCGCCAGCAGTGTCCCCAACGCGGATACGCAGTATTTT. It yields the protein CASSVPNADTQYF.

A single count supports this clone. The CDR3 here is CASSQHSGTAVNNEQFF. The DNA of the CDR3 is TGTGCCAGCAGCCAACACTCCGGGACAGCGGTTAACAATGAGCAGTTCTTC. The chain couples TRBV3-1 (or the pseudogene TRBV3-2) to TRBJ2-1; 7 bases align to TRBD1. CDR3 size: 17 residues. Trimming removed 2 bases from V and 5 bases from J; junction bases left unmatched: 12. CDR1 LGHDT and CDR2 YNNKEL come from the germline V gene (reference sequence).

This chain links TRBV19 with TRBJ2-1; 8 nucleotides line up with TRBD2. This CDR3 spans 17 amino acids. Germline assignment: CDR1 LNHDA and CDR2 SQIVND (reference sequence). Unmatched junction bases numbered 20, after V lost 6 bases and J lost 10 bases. The CDR3 sequence: CASSPSYFGGAGREQFF. In nucleotides, the CDR3 is TGTGCCAGTAGCCCTTCTTACTTCGGGGGGGCAGGTAGGGAGCAGTTCTTC.

CDR3 residues: CASSPGTGPGIDTQYF. The DNA for the CDR3 is TGTGCCAGCAGCCCCGGGACAGGACCTGGGATTGATACGCAGTATTTT. The chain combines TRBV3-1 (or the pseudogene TRBV3-2) with TRBJ2-3; 8 bases fit TRBD1. Looked up from germline, CDR1 is LGHDT and CDR2 is YNNKEL (reference sequence). The CDR3 consists of 16 residues. V lost 4 bases and J lost 6; bases outside the gene matches: 12.

The V call is TRBV5-4, the J call TRBJ2-5, with D possibly matching TRBD1 (6 bases). The V and J ends lost 5 bases and 2 bases respectively, with 10 bases between them. Germline values: CDR1 SGHNT, CDR2 YYREEE (reference sequence). This CDR3 spans 13 amino acids. CDR3 sequence (DNA): TGTGCCAGCAGGGACAGACCACAAGAGACCCAGTACTTC. Its translation is CASRDRPQETQYF. Full variable domain (missing parts from reference TRBV5-4 and TRBJ2-5): ETGVTQSPTHLIKTRGQQVTLRCSSQSGHNTVSWYQQALGQGPQFIFQYYREEENGRGNFPPRFSGLQFPNYSSELNVNALELDDSALYLCASRDRPQETQYFGPGTRLLVL.

The rearrangement uses TRBV30 and TRBJ1-6; D gene ambiguous. V was clipped by 0 bases and J by 4 bases, with 4 bases between them. Germline V gene data show CDR1 as GTSNPN and CDR2 as SVGIG (reference sequence). The length of the CDR3 is 13 residues. CDR3 in amino acids: CAWSVRYNSPLHF. The DNA for the CDR3 is TGTGCCTGGAGTGTACGGTATAATTCACCCCTCCACTTT.

This chain links TRBV2 with TRBJ1-2; 10 positions agree with TRBD1. Trimming took 6 bases from V and 3 from J; bases not matched to a gene: 4. Germline V gene data show CDR1 as SNHLY and CDR2 as FYNNEI. This CDR3 is built from 14 residues. CDR3 nucleotides: TGTGCCAGCAGCCGACAGGGGGCATACTATGGCTACACCTTC. It is translated as CASSRQGAYYGYTF.

In DNA form, the CDR3 reads TGTGCCAGCAGTTTATCGCAGGCAACTAATGAAAAACTGTTTTTT. Translated, it gives CASSLSQATNEKLFF. The gene calls are TRBV28 and TRBJ1-4; D ambiguous. This CDR3 has 15 residues. With 1 base removed from V and 0 bases from J, the gap between germline ends came to 6 bases. Germline loops: CDR1 MDHEN, CDR2 SYDVKM.